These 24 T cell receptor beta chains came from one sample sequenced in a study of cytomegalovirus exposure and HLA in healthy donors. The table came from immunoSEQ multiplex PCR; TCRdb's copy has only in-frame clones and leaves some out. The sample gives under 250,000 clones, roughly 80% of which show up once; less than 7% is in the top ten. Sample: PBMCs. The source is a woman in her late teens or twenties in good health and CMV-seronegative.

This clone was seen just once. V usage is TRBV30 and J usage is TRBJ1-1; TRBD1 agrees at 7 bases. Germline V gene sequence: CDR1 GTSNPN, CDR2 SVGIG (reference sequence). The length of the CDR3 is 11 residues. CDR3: CATGAWTEAFF. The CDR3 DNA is TGTGCTACAGGGGCTTGGACTGAAGCTTTCTTT.

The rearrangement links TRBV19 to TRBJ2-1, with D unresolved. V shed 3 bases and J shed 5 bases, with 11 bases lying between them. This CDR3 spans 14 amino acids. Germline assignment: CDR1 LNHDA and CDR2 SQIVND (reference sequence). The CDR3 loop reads CASSIERTHNEQFF. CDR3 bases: TGTGCCAGTAGTATCGAACGTACGCACAATGAGCAGTTCTTC.

The CDR3 DNA sequence: TGTGCCAGCAGAAAACCCCCAGGGAACCGCGATAATGAAAAACTGTTTTTT. It encodes CASRKPPGNRDNEKLFF. The genes are TRBV28 and TRBJ1-4, with D possibly TRBD1 on 5 matching bases. V gave up 6 bases and J gave up 4 bases, with 21 bases separating them. The V gene's germline CDR1 is MDHEN and CDR2 SYDVKM. There are 17 residues in the CDR3.

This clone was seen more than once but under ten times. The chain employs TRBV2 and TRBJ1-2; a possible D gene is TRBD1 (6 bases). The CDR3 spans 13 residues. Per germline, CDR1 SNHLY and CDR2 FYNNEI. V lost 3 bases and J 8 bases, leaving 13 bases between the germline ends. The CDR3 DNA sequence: TGTGCCAGCAGTGAGAGGGGGGAAGGCGGCTACACCTTC. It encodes CASSERGEGGYTF. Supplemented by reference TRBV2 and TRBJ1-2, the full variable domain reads EPEVTQTPSHQVTQMGQEVILRCVPISNHLYFYWYRQILGQKVEFLVSFYNNEISEKSEIFDDQFSVERPDGSNFTLKIRSTKLEDSAMYFCASSERGEGGYTFGSGTRLTVV.

The CDR3 loop is CASSLEATQYF. As DNA, the CDR3 is TGTGCCAGCAGCTTAGAAGCGACCCAGTACTTC. The rearrangement links TRBV7-9 to TRBJ2-5; D gene unclear. The germline V gene encodes CDR1 SEHNR and CDR2 FQNEAQ (reference sequence). Trimming shortened V by 1 base and J by 7 bases, and 4 bases separated the two germline ends. The CDR3 totals 11 residues. Full variable domain (remainder filled in from reference TRBV7-9 and TRBJ2-5): DTGVSQNPRHKITKRGQNVTFRCDPISEHNRLYWYRQTLGQGPEFLTYFQNEAQLEKSRLLSDRFSAERPKGSFSTLEIQRTEQGDSAMYLCASSLEATQYFGPGTRLLVL.

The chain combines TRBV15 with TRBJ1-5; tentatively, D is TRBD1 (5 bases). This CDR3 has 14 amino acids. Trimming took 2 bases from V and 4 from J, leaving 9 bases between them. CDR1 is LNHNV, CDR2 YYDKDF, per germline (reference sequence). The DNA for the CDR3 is TGTGCCACCAGCAGAACGAGGGGAAATCAGCCCCAGCATTTT. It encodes CATSRTRGNQPQHF.

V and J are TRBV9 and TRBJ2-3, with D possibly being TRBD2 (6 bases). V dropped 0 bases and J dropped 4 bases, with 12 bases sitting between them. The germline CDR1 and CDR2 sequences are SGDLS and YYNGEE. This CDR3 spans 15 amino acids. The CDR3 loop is CASSVGGRSSDTQYF. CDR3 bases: TGTGCCAGCAGCGTAGGAGGGAGGAGCTCAGATACGCAGTATTTT.

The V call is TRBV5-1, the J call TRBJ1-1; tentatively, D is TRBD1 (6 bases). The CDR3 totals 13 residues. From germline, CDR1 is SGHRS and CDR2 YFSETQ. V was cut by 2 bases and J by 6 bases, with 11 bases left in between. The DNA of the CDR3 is TGCGCCAGCAGCTTTACAGGGATACCTGAAGCTTTCTTT. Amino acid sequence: CASSFTGIPEAFF.

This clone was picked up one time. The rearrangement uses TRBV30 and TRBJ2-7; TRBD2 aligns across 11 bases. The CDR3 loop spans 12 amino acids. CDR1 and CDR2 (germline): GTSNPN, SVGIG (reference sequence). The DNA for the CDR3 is TGTGCGCTAGCGGGGGGCTCCTACGAGCAGTACTTC. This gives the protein CALAGGSYEQYF.

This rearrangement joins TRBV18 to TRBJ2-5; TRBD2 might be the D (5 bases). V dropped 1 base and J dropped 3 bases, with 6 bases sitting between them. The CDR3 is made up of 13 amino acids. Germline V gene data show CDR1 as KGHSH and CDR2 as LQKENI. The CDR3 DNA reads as TGTGCCAGCTCACCACAGAGGGAAGAGACCCAGTACTTC. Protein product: CASSPQREETQYF.

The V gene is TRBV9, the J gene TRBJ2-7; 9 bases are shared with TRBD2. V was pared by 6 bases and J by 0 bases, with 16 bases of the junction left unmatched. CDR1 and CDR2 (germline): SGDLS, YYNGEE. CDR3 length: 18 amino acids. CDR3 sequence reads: CASTSSGRPILSSYEQYF. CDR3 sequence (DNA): TGTGCCAGCACCTCAAGCGGGAGGCCGATCCTAAGCTCCTACGAGCAGTACTTC.

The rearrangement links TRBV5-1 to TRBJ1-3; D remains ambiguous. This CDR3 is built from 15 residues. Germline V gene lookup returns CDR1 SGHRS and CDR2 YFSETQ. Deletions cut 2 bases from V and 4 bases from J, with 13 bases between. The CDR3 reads CASSFQSPPGNTIYF. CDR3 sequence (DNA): TGCGCCAGCAGCTTCCAGAGCCCCCCCGGAAACACCATATATTTT.

DNA for the CDR3: TGTGCCAGCGGGACAGGGGACTCACCCCTCCACTTT. It encodes CASGTGDSPLHF. V gene TRBV6-4 combines with J gene TRBJ1-6; 10 bases are shared with TRBD1. Germline values: CDR1 MRHNA, CDR2 SNTAGT. V dropped 8 bases and J dropped 10; count of bases not matched to a gene: 2. The CDR3 runs to 12 residues.

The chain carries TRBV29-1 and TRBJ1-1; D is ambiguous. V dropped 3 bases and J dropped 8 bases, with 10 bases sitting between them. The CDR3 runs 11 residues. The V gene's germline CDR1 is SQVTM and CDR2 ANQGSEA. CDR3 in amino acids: CSVDPQEEAFF. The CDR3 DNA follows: TGCAGCGTTGATCCGCAGGAGGAAGCTTTCTTT.

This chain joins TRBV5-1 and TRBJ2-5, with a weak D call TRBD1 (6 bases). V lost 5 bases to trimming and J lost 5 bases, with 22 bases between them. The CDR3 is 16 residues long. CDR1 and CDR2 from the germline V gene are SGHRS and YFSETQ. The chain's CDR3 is CASRSWAGVDIETQYF. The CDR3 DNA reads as TGCGCCAGCAGATCTTGGGCAGGGGTGGATATTGAGACCCAGTACTTC.

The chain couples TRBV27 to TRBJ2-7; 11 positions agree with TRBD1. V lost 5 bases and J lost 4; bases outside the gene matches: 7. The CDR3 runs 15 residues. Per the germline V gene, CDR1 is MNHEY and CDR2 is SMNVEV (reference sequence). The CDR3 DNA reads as TGTGCCAGCAGTAAGTCTCGGGACAGGGGGTACGAGCAGTACTTC. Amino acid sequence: CASSKSRDRGYEQYF.

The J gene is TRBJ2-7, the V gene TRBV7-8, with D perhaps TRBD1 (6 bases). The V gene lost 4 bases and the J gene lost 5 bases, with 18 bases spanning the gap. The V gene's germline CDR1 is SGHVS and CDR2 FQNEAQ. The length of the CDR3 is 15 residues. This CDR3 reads CASSSGVGRSNEQYF. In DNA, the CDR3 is TGTGCCAGCAGCTCAGGGGTCGGACGGAGTAACGAGCAGTACTTC.

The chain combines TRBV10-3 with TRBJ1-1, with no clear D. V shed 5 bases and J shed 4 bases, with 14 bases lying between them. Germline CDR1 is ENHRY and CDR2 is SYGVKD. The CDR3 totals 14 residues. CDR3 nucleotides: TGTGCCATCAGTCTGGGAGGTAGTGGCACTGAAGCTTTCTTT. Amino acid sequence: CAISLGGSGTEAFF.

The CDR3 sequence: CASSDRGGPYNEQFF. The CDR3 coding sequence is TGTGCCAGCAGCGACCGGGGGGGGCCCTACAATGAGCAGTTCTTC. The chain joins TRBV9 to TRBJ2-1, with 8 bases identical to TRBD2. The CDR3 has 15 residues. V shed 3 bases, J shed 2 bases, and the junction held 4 bases outside the gene matches. In germline, CDR1 is SGDLS, CDR2 YYNGEE.

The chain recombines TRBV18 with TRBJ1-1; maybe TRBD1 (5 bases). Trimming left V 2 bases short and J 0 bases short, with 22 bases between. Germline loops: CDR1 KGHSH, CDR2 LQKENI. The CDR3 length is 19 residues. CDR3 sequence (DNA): TGTGCCAGCTCACCAAATCGGTCGACAAGGAGGGGCATGAACACTGAAGCTTTCTTT. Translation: CASSPNRSTRRGMNTEAFF.

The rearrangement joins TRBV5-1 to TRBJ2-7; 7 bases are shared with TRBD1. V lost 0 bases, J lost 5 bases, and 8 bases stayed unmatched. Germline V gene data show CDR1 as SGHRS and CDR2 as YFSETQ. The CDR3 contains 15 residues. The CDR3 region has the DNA TGCGCCAGCAGCTTGGGAGACAGGGATAATAACGAGCAGTACTTC. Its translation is CASSLGDRDNNEQYF.

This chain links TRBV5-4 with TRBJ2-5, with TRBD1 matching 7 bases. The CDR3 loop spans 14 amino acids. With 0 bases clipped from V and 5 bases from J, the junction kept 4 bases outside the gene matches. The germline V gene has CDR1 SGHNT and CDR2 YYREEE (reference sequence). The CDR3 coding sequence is TGTGCCAGCAGCTTGGAAGACAGGGCTGAGACCCAGTACTTC. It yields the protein CASSLEDRAETQYF.

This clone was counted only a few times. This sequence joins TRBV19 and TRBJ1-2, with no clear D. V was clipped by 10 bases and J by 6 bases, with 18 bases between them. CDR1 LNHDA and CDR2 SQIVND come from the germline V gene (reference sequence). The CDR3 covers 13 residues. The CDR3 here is CATSPWKADGYTF. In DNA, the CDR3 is TGTGCCACATCCCCTTGGAAGGCGGATGGCTACACCTTC.

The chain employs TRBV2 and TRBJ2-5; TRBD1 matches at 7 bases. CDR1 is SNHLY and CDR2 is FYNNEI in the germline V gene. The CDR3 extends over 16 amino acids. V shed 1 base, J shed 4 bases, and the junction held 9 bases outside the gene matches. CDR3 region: CASSEEGQGVRETQYF. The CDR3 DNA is TGTGCCAGCAGTGAAGAGGGCCAGGGGGTACGAGAGACCCAGTACTTC.